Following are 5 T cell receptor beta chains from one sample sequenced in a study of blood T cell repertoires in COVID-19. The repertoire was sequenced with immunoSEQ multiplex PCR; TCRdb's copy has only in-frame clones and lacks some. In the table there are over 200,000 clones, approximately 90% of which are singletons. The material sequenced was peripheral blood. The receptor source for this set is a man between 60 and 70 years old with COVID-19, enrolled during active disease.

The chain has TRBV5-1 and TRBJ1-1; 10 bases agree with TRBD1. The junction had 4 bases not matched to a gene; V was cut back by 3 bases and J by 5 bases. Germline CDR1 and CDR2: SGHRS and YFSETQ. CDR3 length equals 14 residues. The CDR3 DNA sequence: TGCGCCAGCAGCTGGGACAGGGGTGGGACTGAAGCTTTCTTT. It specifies CASSWDRGGTEAFF.

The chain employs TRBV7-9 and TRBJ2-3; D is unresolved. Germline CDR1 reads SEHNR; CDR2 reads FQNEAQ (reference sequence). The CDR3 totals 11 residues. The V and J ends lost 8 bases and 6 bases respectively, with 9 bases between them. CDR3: CASGERDTQYF. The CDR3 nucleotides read TGTGCCAGCGGAGAGAGGGATACGCAGTATTTT.

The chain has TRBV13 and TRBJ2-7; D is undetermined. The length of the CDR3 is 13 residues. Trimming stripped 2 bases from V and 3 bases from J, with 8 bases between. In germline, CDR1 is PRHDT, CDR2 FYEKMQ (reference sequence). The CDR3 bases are TGTGCCAGCAGCTTACGCCGAGGCTACGAGCAGTACTTC. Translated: CASSLRRGYEQYF.

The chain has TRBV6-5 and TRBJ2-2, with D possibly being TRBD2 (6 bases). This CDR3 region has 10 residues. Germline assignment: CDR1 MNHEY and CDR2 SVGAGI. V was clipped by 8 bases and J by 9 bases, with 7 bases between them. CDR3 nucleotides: TGTGCCAGCCGGGAGCGGGAGCTGTTTTTT. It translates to CASRERELFF.

In nucleotides, the CDR3 is TGTGCCAGCAGCTTGGGGGGGCGTAGGTCACCCCTCCACTTT. Its translation is CASSLGGRRSPLHF. The chain couples TRBV5-4 to TRBJ1-6; D may be TRBD1 (6 bases). There are 14 residues in the CDR3. Germline loops: CDR1 SGHNT, CDR2 YYREEE (reference sequence). Trimming shortened V by 0 bases and J by 10 bases, and 11 bases separated the two germline ends.